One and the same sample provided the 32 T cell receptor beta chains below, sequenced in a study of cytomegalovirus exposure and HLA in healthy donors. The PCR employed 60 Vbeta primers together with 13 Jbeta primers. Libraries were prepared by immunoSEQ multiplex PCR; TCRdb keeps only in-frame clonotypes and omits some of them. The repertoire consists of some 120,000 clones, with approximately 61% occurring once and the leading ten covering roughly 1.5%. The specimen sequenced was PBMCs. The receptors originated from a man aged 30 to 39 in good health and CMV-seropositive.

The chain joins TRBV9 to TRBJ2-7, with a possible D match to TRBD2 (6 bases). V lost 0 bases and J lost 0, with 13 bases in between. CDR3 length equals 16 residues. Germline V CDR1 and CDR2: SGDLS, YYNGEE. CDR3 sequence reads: CASSVGGSGYSYEQYF. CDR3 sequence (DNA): TGTGCCAGCAGCGTAGGAGGTAGCGGTTACTCCTACGAGCAGTACTTC.

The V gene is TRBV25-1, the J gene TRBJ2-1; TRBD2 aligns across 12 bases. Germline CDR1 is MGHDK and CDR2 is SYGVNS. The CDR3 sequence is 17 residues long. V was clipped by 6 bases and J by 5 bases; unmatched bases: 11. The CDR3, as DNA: TGTGCCAGCAGAGAGCCGGGACTAGCGGGCCTGGACAATGAGCAGTTCTTC. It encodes CASREPGLAGLDNEQFF.

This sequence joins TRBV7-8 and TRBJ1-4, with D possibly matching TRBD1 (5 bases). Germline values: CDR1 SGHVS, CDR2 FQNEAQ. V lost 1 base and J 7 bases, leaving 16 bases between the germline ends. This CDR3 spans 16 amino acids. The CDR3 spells CASSLESKGLSEKLFF. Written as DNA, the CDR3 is TGTGCCAGCAGCTTAGAATCCAAGGGGCTCAGTGAAAAACTGTTTTTT.

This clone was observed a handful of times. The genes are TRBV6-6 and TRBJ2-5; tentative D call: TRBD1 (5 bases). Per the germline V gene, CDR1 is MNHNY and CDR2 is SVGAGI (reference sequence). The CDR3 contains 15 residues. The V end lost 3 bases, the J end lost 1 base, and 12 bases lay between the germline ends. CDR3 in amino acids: CASSYPQGAQETQYF. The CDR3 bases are TGTGCCAGCAGTTATCCTCAGGGTGCCCAAGAGACCCAGTACTTC.

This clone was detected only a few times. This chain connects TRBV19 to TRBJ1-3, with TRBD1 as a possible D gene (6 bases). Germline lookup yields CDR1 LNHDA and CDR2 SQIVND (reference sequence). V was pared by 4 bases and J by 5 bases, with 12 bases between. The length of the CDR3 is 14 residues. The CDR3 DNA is TGTGCCAGTAGTACACGGGACAACCGAAACACCATATATTTT. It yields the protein CASSTRDNRNTIYF. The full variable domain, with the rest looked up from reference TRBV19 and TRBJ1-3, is DGGITQSPKYLFRKEGQNVTLSCEQNLNHDAMYWYRQDPGQGLRLIYYSQIVNDFQKGDIAEGYSVSREKKESFPLTVTSAQKNPTAFYLCASSTRDNRNTIYFGEGSWLTVV.

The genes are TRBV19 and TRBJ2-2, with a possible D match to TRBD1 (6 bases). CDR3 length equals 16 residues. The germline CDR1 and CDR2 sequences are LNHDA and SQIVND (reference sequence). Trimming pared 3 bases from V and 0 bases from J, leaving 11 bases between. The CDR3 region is CASSIRQAPNTGELFF. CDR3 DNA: TGTGCCAGTAGTATCAGACAGGCTCCGAACACCGGGGAGCTGTTTTTT.

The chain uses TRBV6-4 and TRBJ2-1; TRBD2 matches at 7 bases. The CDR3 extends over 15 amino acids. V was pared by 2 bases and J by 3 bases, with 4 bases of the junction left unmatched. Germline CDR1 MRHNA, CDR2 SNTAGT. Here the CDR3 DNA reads TGTGCCAGCAGTGACGAAGCGGGAAGCTACAATGAGCAGTTCTTC. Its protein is CASSDEAGSYNEQFF.

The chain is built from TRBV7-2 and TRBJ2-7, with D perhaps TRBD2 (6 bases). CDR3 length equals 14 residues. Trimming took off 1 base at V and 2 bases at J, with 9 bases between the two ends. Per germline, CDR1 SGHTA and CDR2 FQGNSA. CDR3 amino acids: CASSLVGLTYEQYF. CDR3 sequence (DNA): TGTGCCAGCAGCTTAGTCGGACTAACCTACGAGCAGTACTTC.

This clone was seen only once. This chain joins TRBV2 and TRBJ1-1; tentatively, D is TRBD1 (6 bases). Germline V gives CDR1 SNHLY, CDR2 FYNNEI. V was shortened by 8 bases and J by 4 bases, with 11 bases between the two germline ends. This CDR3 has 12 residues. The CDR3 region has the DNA TGTGCCAGCGCCAGGGGTGGCACTGAAGCTTTCTTT. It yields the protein CASARGGTEAFF.

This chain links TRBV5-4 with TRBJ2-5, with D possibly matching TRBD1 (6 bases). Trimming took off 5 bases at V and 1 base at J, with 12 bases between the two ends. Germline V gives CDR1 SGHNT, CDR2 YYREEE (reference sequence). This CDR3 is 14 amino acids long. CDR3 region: CASSRDRFQETQYF. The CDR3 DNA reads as TGTGCCAGCAGTCGCGACAGGTTCCAAGAGACCCAGTACTTC.

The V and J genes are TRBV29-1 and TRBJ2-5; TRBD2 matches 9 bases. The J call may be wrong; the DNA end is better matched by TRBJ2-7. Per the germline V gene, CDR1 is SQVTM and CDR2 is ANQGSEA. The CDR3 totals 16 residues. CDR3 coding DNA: TGCAGCGCGGCTGGGGTGGGCGGGAGGGCCTCCTACGAGCAGTACTTC. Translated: CSAAGVGGRASYEQYF.

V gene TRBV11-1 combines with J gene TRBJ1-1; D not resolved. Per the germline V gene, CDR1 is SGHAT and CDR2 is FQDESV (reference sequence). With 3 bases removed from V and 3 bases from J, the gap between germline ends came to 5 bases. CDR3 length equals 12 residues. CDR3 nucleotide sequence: TGTGCCAGCAGCTTGTCGGACACTGAAGCTTTCTTT. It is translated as CASSLSDTEAFF.

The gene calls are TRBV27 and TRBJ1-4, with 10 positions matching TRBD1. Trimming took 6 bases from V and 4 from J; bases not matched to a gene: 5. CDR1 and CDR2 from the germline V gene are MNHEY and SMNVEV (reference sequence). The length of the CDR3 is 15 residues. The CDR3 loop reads CASSPTGGINEKLFF. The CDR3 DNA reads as TGTGCCAGCAGCCCGACAGGGGGCATTAATGAAAAACTGTTTTTT.

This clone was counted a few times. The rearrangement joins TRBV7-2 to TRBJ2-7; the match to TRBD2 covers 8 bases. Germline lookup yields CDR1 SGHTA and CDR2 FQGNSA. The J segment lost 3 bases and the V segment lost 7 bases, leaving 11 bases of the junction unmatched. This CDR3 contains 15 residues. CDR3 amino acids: CASILSGNGGYEQYF. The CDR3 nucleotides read TGTGCCAGCATCCTTAGCGGGAACGGGGGCTACGAGCAGTACTTC.

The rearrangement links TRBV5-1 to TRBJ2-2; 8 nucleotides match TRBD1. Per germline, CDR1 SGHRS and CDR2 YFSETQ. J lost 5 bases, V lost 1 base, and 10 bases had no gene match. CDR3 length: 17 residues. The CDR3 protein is CASSLRSAGQGTGELFF. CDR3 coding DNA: TGCGCCAGCAGCTTGCGGAGTGCCGGACAGGGTACCGGGGAGCTGTTTTTT.

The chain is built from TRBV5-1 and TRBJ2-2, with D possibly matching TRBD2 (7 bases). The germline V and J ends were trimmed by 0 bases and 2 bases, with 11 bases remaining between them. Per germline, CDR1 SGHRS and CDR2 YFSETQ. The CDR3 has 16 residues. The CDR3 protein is CASSLDAGANTGELFF. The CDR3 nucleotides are TGCGCCAGCAGCTTGGACGCGGGGGCAAACACCGGGGAGCTGTTTTTT.

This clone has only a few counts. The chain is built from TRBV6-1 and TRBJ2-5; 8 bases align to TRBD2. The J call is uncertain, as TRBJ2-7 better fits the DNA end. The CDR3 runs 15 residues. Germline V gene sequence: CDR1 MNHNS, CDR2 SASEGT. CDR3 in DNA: TGTGCCAGCAGTTTACAAGCGGGAGATCCCTACGAGCAGTACTTC. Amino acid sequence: CASSLQAGDPYEQYF.

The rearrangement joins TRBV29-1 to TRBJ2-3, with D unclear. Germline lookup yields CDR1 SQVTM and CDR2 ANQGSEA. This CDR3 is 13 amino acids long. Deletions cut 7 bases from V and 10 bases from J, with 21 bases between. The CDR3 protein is CSGHEDSLIAQYF. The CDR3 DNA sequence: TGCAGCGGCCACGAAGACTCCCTGATTGCGCAGTATTTT.

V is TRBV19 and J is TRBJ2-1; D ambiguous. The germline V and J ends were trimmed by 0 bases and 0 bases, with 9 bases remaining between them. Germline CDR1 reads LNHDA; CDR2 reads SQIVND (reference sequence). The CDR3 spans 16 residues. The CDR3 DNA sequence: TGTGCCAGTAGTATAGATCTCCGCAGCTCCTACAATGAGCAGTTCTTC. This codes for CASSIDLRSSYNEQFF.

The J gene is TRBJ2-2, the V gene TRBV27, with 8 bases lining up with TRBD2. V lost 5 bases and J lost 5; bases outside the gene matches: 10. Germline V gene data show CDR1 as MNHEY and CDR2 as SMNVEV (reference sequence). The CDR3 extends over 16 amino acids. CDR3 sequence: CASSAHSGIDTGELFF. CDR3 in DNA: TGTGCCAGCAGTGCACATAGCGGGATCGATACCGGGGAGCTGTTTTTT.

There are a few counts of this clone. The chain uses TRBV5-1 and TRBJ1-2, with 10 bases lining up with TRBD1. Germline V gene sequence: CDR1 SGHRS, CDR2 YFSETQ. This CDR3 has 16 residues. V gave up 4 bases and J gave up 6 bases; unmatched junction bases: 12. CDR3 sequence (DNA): TGCGCCAGCAGCCCCAAACGTCCCGGGACAGGGGATGGCTACACCTTC. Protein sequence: CASSPKRPGTGDGYTF. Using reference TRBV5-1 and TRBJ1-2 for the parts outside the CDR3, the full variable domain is KAGVTQTPRYLIKTRGQQVTLSCSPISGHRSVSWYQQTPGQGLQFLFEYFSETQRNKGNFPGRFSGRQFSNSRSEMNVSTLELGDSALYLCASSPKRPGTGDGYTFGSGTRLTVV.

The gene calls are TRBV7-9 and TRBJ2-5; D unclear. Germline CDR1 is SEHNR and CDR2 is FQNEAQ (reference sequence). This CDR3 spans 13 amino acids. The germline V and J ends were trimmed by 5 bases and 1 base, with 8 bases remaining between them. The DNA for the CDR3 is TGTGCCAGCAGCCTGGTTAGCCAAGAGACCCAGTACTTC. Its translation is CASSLVSQETQYF.

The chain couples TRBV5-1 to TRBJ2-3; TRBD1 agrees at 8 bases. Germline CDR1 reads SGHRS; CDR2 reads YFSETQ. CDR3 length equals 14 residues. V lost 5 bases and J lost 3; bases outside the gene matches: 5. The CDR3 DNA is TGCGCCAGCAGACGGACAGGGTCAACAGATACGCAGTATTTT. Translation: CASRRTGSTDTQYF. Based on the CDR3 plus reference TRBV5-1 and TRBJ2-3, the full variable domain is KAGVTQTPRYLIKTRGQQVTLSCSPISGHRSVSWYQQTPGQGLQFLFEYFSETQRNKGNFPGRFSGRQFSNSRSEMNVSTLELGDSALYLCASRRTGSTDTQYFGPGTRLTVL.

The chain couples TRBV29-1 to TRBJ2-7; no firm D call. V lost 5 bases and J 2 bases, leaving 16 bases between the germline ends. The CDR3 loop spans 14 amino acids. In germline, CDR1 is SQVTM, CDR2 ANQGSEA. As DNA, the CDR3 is TGCAGCGTTCTGGCCCTCATTCCCCCCTACGAGCAGTACTTC. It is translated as CSVLALIPPYEQYF.

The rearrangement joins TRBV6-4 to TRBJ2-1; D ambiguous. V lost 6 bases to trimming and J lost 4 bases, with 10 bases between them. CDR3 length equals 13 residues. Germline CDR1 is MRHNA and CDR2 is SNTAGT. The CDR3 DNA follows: TGTGCCAGCAGGAAAGAGGTTTACAATGAGCAGTTCTTC. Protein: CASRKEVYNEQFF.

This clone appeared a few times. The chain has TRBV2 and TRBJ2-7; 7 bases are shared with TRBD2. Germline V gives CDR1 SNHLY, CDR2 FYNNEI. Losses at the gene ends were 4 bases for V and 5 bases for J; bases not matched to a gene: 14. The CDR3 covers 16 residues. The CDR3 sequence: CASSGPTGRAFDEQYF. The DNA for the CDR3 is TGTGCCAGCAGTGGGCCTACTGGGAGGGCCTTCGACGAGCAGTACTTC. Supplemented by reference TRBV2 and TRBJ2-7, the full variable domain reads EPEVTQTPSHQVTQMGQEVILRCVPISNHLYFYWYRQILGQKVEFLVSFYNNEISEKSEIFDDQFSVERPDGSNFTLKIRSTKLEDSAMYFCASSGPTGRAFDEQYFGPGTRLTVT.

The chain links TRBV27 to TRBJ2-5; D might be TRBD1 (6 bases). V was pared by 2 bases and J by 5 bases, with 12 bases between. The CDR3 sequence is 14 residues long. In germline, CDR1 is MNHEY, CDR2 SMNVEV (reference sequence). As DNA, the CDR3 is TGTGCCAGCAGTTTACAGGGGCCCGGGGAGACCCAGTACTTC. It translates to CASSLQGPGETQYF.

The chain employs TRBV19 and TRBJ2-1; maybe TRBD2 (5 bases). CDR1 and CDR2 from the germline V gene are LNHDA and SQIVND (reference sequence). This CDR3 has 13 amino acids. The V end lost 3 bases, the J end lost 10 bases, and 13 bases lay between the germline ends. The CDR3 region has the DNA TGTGCCAGTAGTATCGGGATTCAAGAAGAGCAGTTCTTC. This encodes CASSIGIQEEQFF. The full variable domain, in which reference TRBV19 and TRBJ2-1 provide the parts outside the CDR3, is DGGITQSPKYLFRKEGQNVTLSCEQNLNHDAMYWYRQDPGQGLRLIYYSQIVNDFQKGDIAEGYSVSREKKESFPLTVTSAQKNPTAFYLCASSIGIQEEQFFGPGTRLTVL.

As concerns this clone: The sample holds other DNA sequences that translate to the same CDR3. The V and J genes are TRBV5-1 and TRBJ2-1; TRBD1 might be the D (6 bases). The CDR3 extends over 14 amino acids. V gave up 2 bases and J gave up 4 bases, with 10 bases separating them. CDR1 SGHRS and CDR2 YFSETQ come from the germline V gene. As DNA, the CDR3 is TGCGCCAGCAGCTTTCAGGGGTCTTACAATGAGCAGTTCTTC. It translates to CASSFQGSYNEQFF.

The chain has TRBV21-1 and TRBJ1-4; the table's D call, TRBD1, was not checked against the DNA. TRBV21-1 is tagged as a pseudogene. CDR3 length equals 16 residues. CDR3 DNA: TGTGCCAGCAGCAAACCGGGACAGGGGACTAATGAAAAACTGTTTTTT. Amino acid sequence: CASSKPGQGTNEKLFF.

CDR3 amino acids: CASSVTNYGYTF. CDR3 DNA: TGTGCCAGCAGTGTAACTAACTATGGCTACACCTTC. The V gene is TRBV28, the J gene TRBJ1-2; no definite D call. CDR1 and CDR2 (germline): MDHEN, SYDVKM. V lost 5 bases to trimming and J lost 0 bases, with 4 bases between them. The CDR3 consists of 12 residues.

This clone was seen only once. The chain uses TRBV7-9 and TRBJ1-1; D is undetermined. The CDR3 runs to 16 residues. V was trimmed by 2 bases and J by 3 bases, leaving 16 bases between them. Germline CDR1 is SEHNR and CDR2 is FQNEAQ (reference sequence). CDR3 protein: CASSLSAAGSYTEAFF. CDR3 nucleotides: TGTGCCAGCAGCTTATCCGCGGCCGGCAGCTACACTGAAGCTTTCTTT.